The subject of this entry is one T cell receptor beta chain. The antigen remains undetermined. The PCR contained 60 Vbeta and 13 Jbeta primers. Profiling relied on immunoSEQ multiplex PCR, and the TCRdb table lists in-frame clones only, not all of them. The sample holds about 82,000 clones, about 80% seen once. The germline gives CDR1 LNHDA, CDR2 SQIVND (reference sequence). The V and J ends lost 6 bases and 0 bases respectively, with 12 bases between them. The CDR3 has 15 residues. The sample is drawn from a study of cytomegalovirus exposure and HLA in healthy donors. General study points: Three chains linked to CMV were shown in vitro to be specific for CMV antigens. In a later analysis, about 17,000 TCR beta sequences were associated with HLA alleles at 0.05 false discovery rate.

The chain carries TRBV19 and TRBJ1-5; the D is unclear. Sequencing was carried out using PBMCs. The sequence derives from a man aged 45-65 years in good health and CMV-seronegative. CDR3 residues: CASRQTRYSNQPQHF. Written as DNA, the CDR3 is TGTGCCAGTAGACAAACCAGATATAGCAATCAGCCCCAGCATTTT.